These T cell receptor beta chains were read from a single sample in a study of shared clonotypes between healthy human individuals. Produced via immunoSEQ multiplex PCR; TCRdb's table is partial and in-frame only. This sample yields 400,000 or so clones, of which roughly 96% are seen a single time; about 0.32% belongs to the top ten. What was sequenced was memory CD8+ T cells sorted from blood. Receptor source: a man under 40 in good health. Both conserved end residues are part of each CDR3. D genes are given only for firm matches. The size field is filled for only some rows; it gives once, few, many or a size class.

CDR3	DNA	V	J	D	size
CASSGGLEGRTYEQYF	TGCGCCAGCAGTGGAGGACTTGAGGGGCGGACCTACGAGCAGTACTTC	TRBV10-1	TRBJ2-7	-	-
CASSHTGGDTGELFF	TGTGCCAGCAGTCACACAGGGGGCGACACCGGGGAGCTGTTTTTT	TRBV28	TRBJ2-2	TRBD1	-
CASSVGNNYGYTF	TGTGCCAGCAGTGTGGGCAATAACTATGGCTACACCTTC	TRBV2	TRBJ1-2	-	-
CASSRSQGATGANVLTF	TGTGCCAGCAGCCGATCACAGGGGGCGACTGGGGCCAACGTCCTGACTTTC	TRBV11-1	TRBJ2-6	TRBD1	-
CAISESIFGRTNTEAFF	TGTGCCATCAGTGAGTCGATATTCGGACGGACGAACACTGAAGCTTTCTTT	TRBV10-3	TRBJ1-1	-	-
CASSHDRGGRETQYF	TGTGCCAGCAGCCACGACAGGGGAGGCAGAGAGACCCAGTACTTC	TRBV9	TRBJ2-5	TRBD1	-
CASSPGLAGGPGEQYF	TGCGCCAGCAGCCCGGGACTAGCGGGAGGGCCCGGGGAGCAGTACTTC	TRBV5-1	TRBJ2-7	TRBD2	-
CASSRRTLNTEAFF	TGCGCCAGCAGCAGACGGACATTGAACACTGAAGCTTTCTTT	TRBV5-1	TRBJ1-1	-	-
CASSEEGAYEKLFF	TGTGCCAGCAGTGAAGAGGGAGCGTATGAAAAACTGTTTTTT	TRBV2	TRBJ1-4	-	once
CASSLAGDQPQHF	TGCGCCAGCAGCTTGGCCGGCGATCAGCCCCAGCATTTT	TRBV5-1	TRBJ1-5	-	-
CASSEDQKGYTF	TGTGCCAGCAGTGAAGACCAGAAGGGCTACACCTTC	TRBV6-1	TRBJ1-2	-	-
CASSMGTTLKTETQYF	TGTGCCAGTAGTATGGGGACAACACTTAAAACAGAGACCCAGTACTTC	TRBV19	TRBJ2-5	-	once
CASSYRRTFYSNQPQHF	TGTGCCAGCAGTTACAGGAGGACCTTTTATAGCAATCAGCCCCAGCATTTT	TRBV6-8	TRBJ1-5	-	-